The 2 T cell receptor beta chains reported below all come from one sample, sequenced in a study of control samples from healthy donors and cancer patients. Assay used: immunoSEQ multiplex PCR; TCRdb lists only in-frame clones, some missing. The sample lists more than 100,000 clones; approximately 91% were seen once. The sequenced sample was blood. The receptor set was obtained from a woman aged 18-29 years in good health.

This chain links TRBV7-9 with TRBJ2-3; no clear D gene. V was clipped by 3 bases and J by 6 bases, with 16 bases between them. The V gene's germline CDR1 is SEHNR and CDR2 FQNEAQ (reference sequence). The CDR3 loop spans 15 amino acids. CDR3 bases: TGTGCCAGCAGCTTTGCGGCCTCCCCCTCCGATACGCAGTATTTT. The encoded protein is CASSFAASPSDTQYF. The full variable domain, rest sourced from reference TRBV7-9 and TRBJ2-3, is DTGVSQNPRHKITKRGQNVTFRCDPISEHNRLYWYRQTLGQGPEFLTYFQNEAQLEKSRLLSDRFSAERPKGSFSTLEIQRTEQGDSAMYLCASSFAASPSDTQYFGPGTRLTVL.

V is TRBV11-3 and J is TRBJ2-1; tentatively, D is TRBD2 (6 bases). Trimming cost V 0 bases and J 4 bases, with 10 bases left between them. The length of the CDR3 is 15 residues. Germline V gene lookup returns CDR1 SGHNT and CDR2 YENEEA. The CDR3 DNA follows: TGTGCCAGCAGCTTAGATGGGACTGGGTACAATGAGCAGTTCTTC. This translates into CASSLDGTGYNEQFF. The variable domain in full, with the rest retrieved from reference TRBV11-3 and TRBJ2-1, is EAGVVQSPRYKIIEKKQPVAFWCNPISGHNTLYWYLQNLGQGPELLIRYENEEAVDDSQLPKDRFSAERLKGVDSTLKIQPAELGDSAVYLCASSLDGTGYNEQFFGPGTRLTVL.